Following are 25 T cell receptor beta chains from one sample sequenced in a study of cytomegalovirus exposure and HLA in healthy donors. The PCR used 60 Vbeta and 13 Jbeta primers. The method was immunoSEQ multiplex PCR; TCRdb's version includes in-frame clones alone and lacks a portion of them. Of under 150,000 clones detected, around 80% appear once; the ten largest clones hold 2% to 2.5%. Sample: PBMCs. The receptors were sampled from a man aged 25 to 40 in good health and CMV-seronegative.

This clone was counted a single time. The chain joins TRBV5-1 to TRBJ2-7, with 8 bases lining up with TRBD1. V shed 3 bases, J shed 5 bases, and the junction held 13 bases outside the gene matches. The CDR3 loop spans 16 amino acids. Germline V gives CDR1 SGHRS, CDR2 YFSETQ. In DNA, the CDR3 is TGCGCCAGCAGCTCGGACAGGGCAACTAGTTTCCACGAGCAGTACTTC. This encodes CASSSDRATSFHEQYF.

In its sample, this clone was seen a few times. The chain has TRBV7-9 and TRBJ1-1; D is ambiguous. Germline loops: CDR1 SEHNR, CDR2 FQNEAQ (reference sequence). Trimming removed 5 bases from V and 2 bases from J, with 15 bases in between. There are 15 residues in the CDR3. The CDR3 DNA reads as TGTGCCAGCAGCCCTACCTATGATCTTAACACTGAAGCTTTCTTT. It translates to CASSPTYDLNTEAFF.

V usage is TRBV6-1 and J usage is TRBJ1-1; no firm D call. Trimming shortened V by 5 bases and J by 3 bases, and 13 bases separated the two germline ends. The CDR3 sequence is 14 residues long. Germline CDR1 is MNHNS and CDR2 is SASEGT. The CDR3 DNA reads as TGTGCCAGCAGTAAAACCCCAGACTACACTGAAGCTTTCTTT. It specifies CASSKTPDYTEAFF.

The genes are TRBV4-2 and TRBJ2-1; 9 nucleotides agree with TRBD2. Germline values: CDR1 LGHNA, CDR2 YNFKEQ. Trimming at V came to 4 bases and at J to 7 bases, leaving 14 bases not matched to a gene. CDR3 length: 17 residues. The CDR3 protein is CASSPRSPREGKNEQFF. In DNA, the CDR3 is TGTGCCAGCAGCCCTAGATCGCCGCGGGAGGGAAAAAATGAGCAGTTCTTC.

The chain recombines TRBV19 with TRBJ1-1, with TRBD1 matching over 8 bases. The germline V gene has CDR1 LNHDA and CDR2 SQIVND (reference sequence). The CDR3 runs 14 residues. J gave up 5 bases and V 5 bases, and 7 bases lay outside the gene matches. In DNA form, the CDR3 reads TGTGCCAGTAGTGGACAGGGCGGGGGAACTGAAGCTTTCTTT. It translates to CASSGQGGGTEAFF.

The V and J genes are TRBV15 and TRBJ1-1, with D unclear. There are 14 residues in the CDR3. Looked up from germline, CDR1 is LNHNV and CDR2 is YYDKDF (reference sequence). V gave up 0 bases and J gave up 4 bases, with 9 bases separating them. The CDR3 reads CATSRDRGRTEAFF. Written as DNA, the CDR3 is TGTGCCACCAGCAGAGATCGCGGGCGCACTGAAGCTTTCTTT.

This chain links TRBV5-1 with TRBJ1-3, with unresolved D. The CDR3 loop spans 15 amino acids. CDR1 is SGHRS and CDR2 is YFSETQ in the germline V gene. Deletions cut 0 bases from V and 4 bases from J, with 11 bases between. CDR3 sequence reads: CASSLAPGSGNTIYF. CDR3 nucleotides: TGCGCCAGCAGCTTGGCCCCGGGTTCAGGAAACACCATATATTTT.

This chain links TRBV10-3 with TRBJ1-2, with D perhaps TRBD1 (6 bases). Germline CDR1 is ENHRY and CDR2 is SYGVKD. The CDR3 has 14 residues. V dropped 3 bases and J dropped 1 base, with 9 bases sitting between them. CDR3 protein: CAISDRGDNYGYTF. In DNA, the CDR3 is TGTGCCATCAGTGACAGGGGAGATAACTATGGCTACACCTTC.

The rearrangement links TRBV15 to TRBJ2-5; D is possibly TRBD2 (5 bases). With 3 bases removed from V and 2 bases from J, the gap between germline ends came to 13 bases. The germline V gene has CDR1 LNHNV and CDR2 YYDKDF (reference sequence). This CDR3 region has 15 residues. The CDR3 sequence is CATSSGLGKQETQYF. Here the CDR3 DNA reads TGTGCCACCAGCAGTGGACTGGGAAAGCAAGAGACCCAGTACTTC.

The chain combines TRBV25-1 with TRBJ2-1, with 9 bases lining up with TRBD1. The germline V gene encodes CDR1 MGHDK and CDR2 SYGVNS. Trimming removed 11 bases from V and 7 bases from J; junction bases left unmatched: 12. This CDR3 comprises 14 residues. The CDR3 DNA follows: TGTGCCCTCAAGGGACAGGGAGGGAGGAATGAGCAGTTCTTC. Translated: CALKGQGGRNEQFF. Complete variable domain (other parts from reference TRBV25-1 and TRBJ2-1): EADIYQTPRYLVIGTGKKITLECSQTMGHDKMYWYQQDPGMELHLIHYSYGVNSTEKGDLSSESTVSRIRTEHFPLTLESARPSHTSQYLCALKGQGGRNEQFFGPGTRLTVL.

The chain carries TRBV7-7 and TRBJ2-2; TRBD1 aligns across 7 bases. This CDR3 contains 15 residues. J was trimmed by 5 bases and V by 4 bases; bases with no gene match: 7. CDR1 and CDR2 (germline): SSHAT, FNYEAQ (reference sequence). The DNA for the CDR3 is TGTGCCAGCAGCTCGCAGACAGGGCGGACCGGGGAGCTGTTTTTT. It translates to CASSSQTGRTGELFF.

V usage is TRBV5-1 and J usage is TRBJ2-7; TRBD1 matches at 7 bases. Germline CDR1 reads SGHRS; CDR2 reads YFSETQ. The CDR3 totals 12 residues. The trim removed 7 bases at V and 3 bases at J, leaving 4 bases unmatched. CDR3 in DNA: TGCGCCAGCCGGACAGGTGACTACGAGCAGTACTTC. Translating gives CASRTGDYEQYF.

The genes are TRBV28 and TRBJ1-2, with D possibly being TRBD1 (6 bases). The CDR3 spans 13 residues. The germline V gene has CDR1 MDHEN and CDR2 SYDVKM. Deletions cut 6 bases from V and 3 bases from J, with 11 bases between. Here the CDR3 reads CASSPRGYYGYTF. The DNA of the CDR3 is TGTGCCAGCAGCCCCAGGGGATACTATGGCTACACCTTC.

V is TRBV6-5 and J is TRBJ2-2; D is undetermined. Trimming left V 0 bases short and J 0 bases short, with 8 bases between. The CDR3 runs to 16 residues. Germline CDR1 reads MNHEY; CDR2 reads SVGAGI. DNA of the CDR3: TGTGCCAGCAGTTACTCGTTCAGATCGAACACCGGGGAGCTGTTTTTT. This encodes CASSYSFRSNTGELFF.

The chain joins TRBV5-1 to TRBJ2-1; 11 nucleotides agree with TRBD1. The CDR3 sequence is 14 residues long. CDR1 and CDR2 from the germline V gene are SGHRS and YFSETQ. Trimming at V came to 4 bases and at J to 9 bases, leaving 6 bases not matched to a gene. The CDR3 region has the DNA TGCGCCAGCAGCCCAAGGACAGGGGGCAGTGAGCAGTTCTTC. Translating gives CASSPRTGGSEQFF.

A single count supports this clone. The gene calls are TRBV5-1 and TRBJ2-2; D might be TRBD2 (5 bases). This CDR3 region has 15 residues. The germline CDR1 and CDR2 sequences are SGHRS and YFSETQ. Trimming left V 1 base short and J 3 bases short, with 10 bases between. The DNA of the CDR3 is TGCGCCAGCAGCTTGTGGGCGGAGGACACCGGGGAGCTGTTTTTT. Amino acids: CASSLWAEDTGELFF.

V gene TRBV27 combines with J gene TRBJ1-2; TRBD1 matches at 7 bases. V was pared by 4 bases and J by 7 bases, with 12 bases of the junction left unmatched. Looked up from germline, CDR1 is MNHEY and CDR2 is SMNVEV (reference sequence). The CDR3 consists of 15 residues. CDR3 protein: CASSSGDRVTGGYTF. The CDR3 nucleotides are TGTGCCAGCAGTTCGGGGGACAGAGTAACGGGTGGCTACACCTTC.

The genes are TRBV10-1 and TRBJ1-6, with a tentative D call TRBD1 (5 bases). The CDR3 loop spans 13 amino acids. Germline CDR1 WNHNN, CDR2 SYGVQD (reference sequence). V was cut by 5 bases and J by 7 bases, with 9 bases left in between. CDR3 DNA sequence: TGCGCCAGCAGTAAGGACATGAATTCACCCCTCCACTTT. As protein: CASSKDMNSPLHF.

The CDR3 DNA reads TGCGCCAGCAGCTTCCGGGACAGGGGACGCCGGGACACTGAAGCTTTCTTT. It encodes CASSFRDRGRRDTEAFF. The V gene is TRBV5-1, the J gene TRBJ1-1; 10 bases fit TRBD1. CDR1 and CDR2 (germline): SGHRS, YFSETQ. Trimming removed 2 bases from V and 3 bases from J; junction bases left unmatched: 10. The CDR3 is 17 residues long.

The V and J genes are TRBV19 and TRBJ1-5; 10 bases map to TRBD1. This CDR3 contains 16 residues. Germline lookup yields CDR1 LNHDA and CDR2 SQIVND (reference sequence). V dropped 2 bases and J dropped 7; count of bases not matched to a gene: 8. The CDR3 loop is CASSIRVRTGGQPQHF. CDR3 coding DNA: TGTGCCAGTAGTATACGGGTTCGGACAGGGGGACAGCCCCAGCATTTT.

The CDR3 loop is CASSLSGQGAMNEQYF. The CDR3 coding sequence is TGTGCCAGCAGTTTAAGCGGACAGGGGGCGATGAACGAGCAGTACTTC. V is TRBV27 and J is TRBJ2-7; 11 positions match TRBD1. Losses at the gene ends were 2 bases for V and 5 bases for J; bases not matched to a gene: 8. The length of the CDR3 is 16 residues. The V gene's germline CDR1 is MNHEY and CDR2 SMNVEV (reference sequence).

The chain is built from TRBV5-1 and TRBJ2-7, with D possibly TRBD2 on 7 matching bases. Deletions cut 2 bases from V and 5 bases from J, with 14 bases between. Per germline, CDR1 SGHRS and CDR2 YFSETQ. This CDR3 has 14 amino acids. Here the CDR3 reads CASSLRGAGNEQYF. The CDR3 region has the DNA TGCGCCAGCAGCTTACGGGGGGCAGGCAACGAGCAGTACTTC.

This clone was observed once. This chain joins TRBV5-4 and TRBJ2-7, with TRBD2 matching 7 bases. Losses at the gene ends were 3 bases for V and 2 bases for J; bases not matched to a gene: 14. Germline CDR1 reads SGHNT; CDR2 reads YYREEE (reference sequence). This CDR3 contains 17 residues. The chain's CDR3 is CASSSLSPGLSAYEQYF. The CDR3 nucleotides read TGTGCCAGCAGCTCACTATCTCCGGGACTATCTGCCTACGAGCAGTACTTC. The complete variable domain, with remaining parts taken from reference TRBV5-4 and TRBJ2-7, reads ETGVTQSPTHLIKTRGQQVTLRCSSQSGHNTVSWYQQALGQGPQFIFQYYREEENGRGNFPPRFSGLQFPNYSSELNVNALELDDSALYLCASSSLSPGLSAYEQYFGPGTRLTVT.

The chain has TRBV5-6 and TRBJ1-2, with 9 bases fitting TRBD1. This CDR3 is built from 15 residues. The junction had 8 bases not matched to a gene; V was cut back by 5 bases and J by 3 bases. Germline V gives CDR1 SGHDT, CDR2 YYEEEE. CDR3 sequence (DNA): TGTGCCAGCAGGCGAACCGGGACAGGGCACTATGGCTACACCTTC. Translated: CASRRTGTGHYGYTF. Supplemented by reference TRBV5-6 and TRBJ1-2, the full variable domain reads DAGVTQSPTHLIKTRGQQVTLRCSPKSGHDTVSWYQQALGQGPQFIFQYYEEEERQRGNFPDRFSGHQFPNYSSELNVNALLLGDSALYLCASRRTGTGHYGYTFGSGTRLTVV.

J is TRBJ2-3 and V is TRBV4-1; no reliable D call. The germline V and J ends were trimmed by 1 base and 2 bases, with 10 bases remaining between them. The CDR3 totals 15 residues. The V gene's germline CDR1 is MGHRA and CDR2 YSYEKL. The CDR3 loop is CASSQVVLNTDTQYF. DNA for the CDR3: TGCGCCAGCAGCCAAGTGGTTCTAAACACAGATACGCAGTATTTT.